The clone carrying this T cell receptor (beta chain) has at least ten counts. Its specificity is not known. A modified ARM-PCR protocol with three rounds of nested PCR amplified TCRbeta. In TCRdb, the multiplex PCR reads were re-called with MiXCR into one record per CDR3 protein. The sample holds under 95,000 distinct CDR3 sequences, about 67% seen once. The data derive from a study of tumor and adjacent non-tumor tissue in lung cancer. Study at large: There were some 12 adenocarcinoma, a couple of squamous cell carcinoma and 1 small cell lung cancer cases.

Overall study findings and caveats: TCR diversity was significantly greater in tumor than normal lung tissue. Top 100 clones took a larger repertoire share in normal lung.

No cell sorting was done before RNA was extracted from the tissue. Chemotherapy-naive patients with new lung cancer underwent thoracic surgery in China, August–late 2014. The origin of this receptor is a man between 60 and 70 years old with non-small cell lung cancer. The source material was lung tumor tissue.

The CDR3 DNA reads TGTGCCAGCAGCCGGGGACAGCGCAATCAGCCCCAGCATTTT. Residues: CASSRGQRNQPQHF. This chain uses TRBV7-8 with TRBJ1-5, with 7 bases that match TRBD1. With 5 bases clipped from V and 2 bases from J, the junction kept 3 bases outside the gene matches. Germline V lookup: CDR1 SGHVS, CDR2 FQNEAQ. CDR3 length: 14 amino acids.